Included here is one T cell receptor beta chain sequence, with context. There are 15 residues in the CDR3. Germline V gene sequence: CDR1 SQVTM, CDR2 ANQGSEA. V lost 0 bases and J 5 bases, leaving 13 bases between the germline ends. As it was prepared, the TCRbeta library received unique molecular identifiers. TCRdb used MiXCR to reprocess the PCR reads, holding one entry per CDR3 protein. The table records about 600,000 distinct CDR3 sequences, about 10% of them present only once. This sample stems from a study of T-cell reconstitution after alpha-beta-depleted transplantation in children. This receptor was identified in a human donor who donated a stem cell graft to a child with acute myeloid leukemia. Sample: PBMCs from the stem cell graft donor, taken from the stem cell graft. The chain links TRBV29-1 to TRBJ1-4; D might be TRBD1 (6 bases). The DNA for the CDR3 is TGCAGCGTTGAAGAAATACAGGGAGGAAATGAAAAACTGTTTTTT. It encodes CSVEEIQGGNEKLFF.